These 30 T cell receptor beta chains share one sample of origin, sequenced in a study of shared clonotypes between healthy human individuals. Some clones are missing from TCRdb's copy, which holds only in-frame ones; the method was immunoSEQ multiplex PCR. The sample has about 1,900,000 clones, less than 95% seen once. As defined, naive CD8 cells were CD45RO-negative and positively selected for CCR7, with terminally differentiated effector memory CD45RA+ cells excluded. Material for sequencing was naive CD8+ T cells sorted from blood. These receptors were taken from a man younger than 35 in good health.

This clone was observed a single time. The V call is TRBV9, the J call TRBJ2-5; 9 bases are a match to TRBD2. This CDR3 has 15 residues. Losses at the gene ends were 0 bases for V and 3 bases for J; bases not matched to a gene: 3. The germline CDR1 and CDR2 sequences are SGDLS and YYNGEE. CDR3: CASSVGASGEETQYF. The CDR3 DNA follows: TGTGCCAGCAGCGTAGGTGCTAGCGGGGAAGAGACCCAGTACTTC.

This clone has just one count. In the same sample, other DNA sequences code for this CDR3. CDR3 nucleotide sequence: TGTGCCAGTAGTGGATGGCCTGAAGCTTTCTTT. The encoded protein is CASSGWPEAFF. The chain carries TRBV19 and TRBJ1-1; no clear D. Germline CDR1 is LNHDA and CDR2 is SQIVND (reference sequence). The CDR3 is 11 amino acids. Trimming stripped 5 bases from V and 6 bases from J, with 7 bases between.

The V and J genes are TRBV30 and TRBJ2-7; D might be TRBD1 (5 bases). V lost 3 bases and J lost 6, with 12 bases in between. The CDR3 is 12 amino acids. Looked up from germline, CDR1 is GTSNPN and CDR2 is SVGIG (reference sequence). The CDR3: CAWSPGNPEQYF. Written as DNA, the CDR3 is TGTGCCTGGAGCCCAGGGAATCCCGAGCAGTACTTC.

The chain recombines TRBV7-6 with TRBJ2-7, with D hard to call. With 5 bases removed from V and 4 bases from J, the gap between germline ends came to 12 bases. Germline V gives CDR1 SGHVS, CDR2 FNYEAQ. This CDR3 has 13 residues. CDR3 residues: CASSPPLRYEQYF. The CDR3 bases are TGTGCCAGCAGCCCTCCGTTGCGGTACGAGCAGTACTTC.

This clone is a singleton in its sample. The chain combines TRBV7-9 with TRBJ2-1; tentatively, D is TRBD2 (7 bases). V dropped 5 bases and J dropped 0 bases, with 17 bases sitting between them. The CDR3 consists of 17 residues. Germline loops: CDR1 SEHNR, CDR2 FQNEAQ (reference sequence). This chain's CDR3 is CASSPTVRGGSYNEQFF. The CDR3 region has the DNA TGTGCCAGCAGCCCAACGGTAAGGGGGGGCTCCTACAATGAGCAGTTCTTC. Looking up the rest from reference TRBV7-9 and TRBJ2-1 gives the full variable domain: DTGVSQNPRHKITKRGQNVTFRCDPISEHNRLYWYRQTLGQGPEFLTYFQNEAQLEKSRLLSDRFSAERPKGSFSTLEIQRTEQGDSAMYLCASSPTVRGGSYNEQFFGPGTRLTVL.

This chain links TRBV9 with TRBJ2-7; D not certain. Trimming pared 4 bases from V and 5 bases from J, leaving 16 bases between. This CDR3 region has 14 residues. Germline CDR1 is SGDLS and CDR2 is YYNGEE. The CDR3 is CASSPGVALDEQYF. Here the CDR3 DNA reads TGTGCCAGCAGCCCCGGTGTTGCGTTGGACGAGCAGTACTTC. Variable domain in full (rest from reference TRBV9 and TRBJ2-7): DSGVTQTPKHLITATGQRVTLRCSPRSGDLSVYWYQQSLDQGLQFLIQYYNGEERAKGNILERFSAQQFPDLHSELNLSSLELGDSALYFCASSPGVALDEQYFGPGTRLTVT.

This chain uses TRBV6-1 with TRBJ2-7, with D possibly matching TRBD1 (7 bases). The V end lost 0 bases, the J end lost 5 bases, and 17 bases lay between the germline ends. This CDR3 is built from 16 residues. The V gene's germline CDR1 is MNHNS and CDR2 SASEGT. This CDR3 is CASSEAYGGGGHEQYF. CDR3 DNA: TGTGCCAGCAGTGAAGCGTATGGTGGAGGGGGCCACGAGCAGTACTTC.

The rearrangement uses TRBV13 and TRBJ2-3; D may be TRBD1 (6 bases). This CDR3 spans 17 amino acids. Deletions cut 4 bases from V and 1 base from J, with 18 bases between. Germline V gene data show CDR1 as PRHDT and CDR2 as FYEKMQ (reference sequence). CDR3 loop: CASSSILAGDRTDTQYF. CDR3 DNA: TGTGCCAGCAGCTCCATCTTGGCAGGGGACCGCACAGATACGCAGTATTTT.

This chain uses TRBV11-2 with TRBJ2-5; D remains ambiguous. V lost 3 bases and J 5 bases, leaving 19 bases between the germline ends. Per the germline V gene, CDR1 is SGHAT and CDR2 is FQNNGV. The CDR3 runs to 16 residues. This CDR3 reads CASSLPWLRAEETQYF. DNA of the CDR3: TGTGCCAGCAGCTTGCCGTGGCTTAGGGCCGAGGAGACCCAGTACTTC. Combining the CDR3 with reference TRBV11-2 and TRBJ2-5 gives the whole variable domain EAGVAQSPRYKIIEKRQSVAFWCNPISGHATLYWYQQILGQGPKLLIQFQNNGVVDDSQLPKDRFSAERLKGVDSTLKIQPAKLEDSAVYLCASSLPWLRAEETQYFGPGTRLLVL.

This clone was counted a single time. This specimen includes other DNA sequences encoding the same CDR3. The chain combines TRBV28 with TRBJ2-3; perhaps TRBD2 as D (5 bases). Germline V gene lookup returns CDR1 MDHEN and CDR2 SYDVKM. This CDR3 comprises 12 residues. V lost 3 bases and J 4 bases, leaving 5 bases between the germline ends. This CDR3 is CASSFGADTQYF. The CDR3 nucleotides are TGTGCCAGCAGTTTCGGGGCAGATACGCAGTATTTT.

Concerning this clone: A junction end diverges from the germline sequence, so it may reflect a read error. CDR3 bases: TGTGCCAGCCGTCGGGGGGTCGTAGGGGCCTTC. This codes for CASRRGVVGAF. V usage is TRBV6-1 and J usage is TRBJ1-2, with D maybe TRBD1 (5 bases). Germline V gene lookup returns CDR1 MNHNS and CDR2 SASEGT. CDR3 length: 11 amino acids.

This clone was counted a single time. CDR3 nucleotides: TGTGCCAGCAGCTTGGGGGGTGGGCCCCAGCATTTT. This codes for CASSLGGGPQHF. The V call is TRBV7-9, the J call TRBJ1-5; D is possibly TRBD1 (5 bases). The CDR3 sequence is 12 residues long. Germline CDR1 SEHNR, CDR2 FQNEAQ (reference sequence). V lost 3 bases and J 9 bases, leaving 9 bases between the germline ends.

This clone was counted once. The chain recombines TRBV6-1 with TRBJ1-3; a weak D match, TRBD1 (5 bases). The CDR3 length is 15 residues. V shed 1 base and J shed 4 bases, with 11 bases lying between them. Germline-derived CDR1 and CDR2 are MNHNS and SASEGT. DNA for the CDR3: TGTGCCAGCAGTGAAGGAAGGACATACGGAAACACCATATATTTT. Amino acid sequence: CASSEGRTYGNTIYF.

The chain is built from TRBV7-6 and TRBJ1-2, with D tentatively TRBD1 (5 bases). This CDR3 has 14 residues. Germline CDR1 and CDR2: SGHVS and FNYEAQ. Trimming stripped 5 bases from V and 2 bases from J, with 12 bases between. The CDR3 DNA is TGTGCCAGCAGCCCATTGGGGACCAACTATGGCTACACCTTC. It specifies CASSPLGTNYGYTF.

This sequence joins TRBV5-1 and TRBJ1-5, with TRBD1 matching 9 bases. Germline loops: CDR1 SGHRS, CDR2 YFSETQ. The CDR3 has 15 residues. V lost 0 bases, J lost 8 bases, and 6 bases stayed unmatched. The CDR3 DNA sequence: TGCGCCAGCAGCTTGGGACAGGGGGGGATCGAGCCCCAGCATTTT. Translation gives CASSLGQGGIEPQHF.

This rearrangement joins TRBV6-5 to TRBJ2-7; tentatively, D is TRBD1 or TRBD2 (5 bases each). This CDR3 comprises 12 residues. Trimming shortened V by 6 bases and J by 4 bases, and 10 bases separated the two germline ends. Per the germline V gene, CDR1 is MNHEY and CDR2 is SVGAGI. CDR3 DNA sequence: TGTGCCAGCAGCCTGGGGGTTTACGAGCAGTACTTC. Its protein product is CASSLGVYEQYF.

The rearrangement joins TRBV7-6 to TRBJ1-1, with a possible D match to TRBD1 (5 bases). CDR3 length: 17 residues. Germline V gives CDR1 SGHVS, CDR2 FNYEAQ. Trimming stripped 5 bases from V and 0 bases from J, with 19 bases between. The CDR3 reads CASSPTDSPLLNTEAFF. The CDR3, as DNA: TGTGCCAGCAGCCCGACCGACAGTCCCTTACTGAACACTGAAGCTTTCTTT.

The rearrangement links TRBV9 to TRBJ2-5, with 8 bases lining up with TRBD2. Germline V gene sequence: CDR1 SGDLS, CDR2 YYNGEE. V shed 1 base, J shed 5 bases, and the junction held 13 bases outside the gene matches. The CDR3 spans 17 residues. CDR3 sequence (DNA): TGTGCCAGCAGCGTAAACCTAGGAGCGGGAGTAGAGGAGACCCAGTACTTC. Translating it yields CASSVNLGAGVEETQYF.

CDR3 residues: CASSFWASGRRAIETQYF. CDR3 nucleotide sequence: TGTGCCAGCAGCTTCTGGGCTAGCGGGAGGCGAGCGATAGAGACCCAGTACTTC. The rearrangement links TRBV13 to TRBJ2-5, with TRBD2 matching 11 bases. V dropped 3 bases and J dropped 4; count of bases not matched to a gene: 13. The germline gives CDR1 PRHDT, CDR2 FYEKMQ (reference sequence). The CDR3 extends over 18 amino acids. The full variable domain, with the rest looked up from reference TRBV13 and TRBJ2-5, is AAGVIQSPRHLIKEKRETATLKCYPIPRHDTVYWYQQGPGQDPQFLISFYEKMQSDKGSIPDRFSAQQFSDYHSELNMSSLELGDSALYFCASSFWASGRRAIETQYFGPGTRLLVL.

The genes are TRBV4-1 and TRBJ2-5, with D unresolved. Germline CDR1 and CDR2: MGHRA and YSYEKL. Trimming left V 2 bases short and J 0 bases short, with 10 bases between. The CDR3 extends over 15 amino acids. In DNA form, the CDR3 reads TGCGCCAGCAGCCAAAGAGGAGACAACCAAGAGACCCAGTACTTC. Translating it yields CASSQRGDNQETQYF.

The chain employs TRBV27 and TRBJ2-2; tentative D call: TRBD2 (6 bases). Trimming left V 9 bases short and J 5 bases short, with 13 bases between. This CDR3 has 13 amino acids. The germline V gene has CDR1 MNHEY and CDR2 SMNVEV (reference sequence). The CDR3 loop reads CASTPAGTGELFF. CDR3 bases: TGTGCCAGTACCCCTGCGGGGACCGGGGAGCTGTTTTTT.

About this clone itself: Other DNA variants within this sample encode the same CDR3. The chain couples TRBV2 to TRBJ2-5; possibly TRBD1 or TRBD2 for D (5 bases each). Germline V gives CDR1 SNHLY, CDR2 FYNNEI. V lost 8 bases and J 1 base, leaving 11 bases between the germline ends. The CDR3 runs 13 residues. The CDR3 reads CASAPGTQETQYF. In nucleotides, the CDR3 is TGTGCCAGCGCCCCGGGGACCCAAGAGACCCAGTACTTC.

The chain carries TRBV4-1 and TRBJ2-2; the match to TRBD2 covers 14 bases. The CDR3 spans 20 residues. The V gene end was trimmed by 3 bases and the J gene end by 5 bases; junction bases not matched to a gene: 14. Germline V CDR1 and CDR2: MGHRA, YSYEKL. The CDR3 DNA reads TGCGCCAGCAGCCAGGGAGGGGGACTAGCGGGGGCCCCGAGGACCGGGGAGCTGTTTTTT. Translated, it gives CASSQGGGLAGAPRTGELFF.

The sample holds a few counts of this clone. Other DNA sequences within the sample encode an identical CDR3. The genes are TRBV9 and TRBJ2-7; D is possibly TRBD2 (5 bases). V gave up 0 bases and J gave up 0 bases, with 7 bases separating them. The CDR3 runs 14 residues. Germline CDR1 and CDR2: SGDLS and YYNGEE. CDR3 sequence reads: CASSVGGSSYEQYF. The CDR3 bases are TGTGCCAGCAGCGTAGGTGGGAGCTCCTACGAGCAGTACTTC.

With regard to this clone: The same CDR3 is also encoded by other DNA sequences in this sample. The chain uses TRBV13 and TRBJ1-2, with 8 bases identical to TRBD1. V trimming: 2 bases; J trimming: 8 bases; junction bases outside the gene matches: 4. CDR3 length: 13 residues. Germline V gene sequence: CDR1 PRHDT, CDR2 FYEKMQ (reference sequence). The CDR3 nucleotides read TGTGCCAGCAGCTTACAGGGGGCAGGGGGCTACACCTTC. Protein: CASSLQGAGGYTF.

This chain connects TRBV13 to TRBJ2-1, with D possibly being TRBD1 (6 bases). From germline, CDR1 is PRHDT and CDR2 FYEKMQ (reference sequence). V gave up 6 bases and J gave up 8 bases, with 11 bases separating them. This CDR3 spans 12 amino acids. The CDR3 DNA is TGTGCCAGCAGTTCTCCAGGGGATGAGCAGTTCTTC. This sequence encodes CASSSPGDEQFF.

This clone came up once. V gene TRBV7-2 combines with J gene TRBJ2-7; 7 bases are shared with TRBD2. The CDR3 loop spans 17 amino acids. J was trimmed by 0 bases and V by 6 bases; bases with no gene match: 14. Germline V gene lookup returns CDR1 SGHTA and CDR2 FQGNSA. The CDR3 sequence: CASRSGFGERGSYEQYF. CDR3 in DNA: TGTGCCAGCAGATCGGGATTTGGCGAGCGGGGCTCCTACGAGCAGTACTTC. Complete variable domain (other parts from reference TRBV7-2 and TRBJ2-7): GAGVSQSPSNKVTEKGKDVELRCDPISGHTALYWYRQSLGQGLEFLIYFQGNSAPDKSGLPSDRFSAERTGGSVSTLTIQRTQQEDSAVYLCASRSGFGERGSYEQYFGPGTRLTVT.

This chain uses TRBV6-1 with TRBJ1-4; D remains ambiguous. The V and J ends lost 4 bases and 7 bases respectively, with 19 bases between them. The CDR3 is made up of 16 amino acids. Germline V gene data show CDR1 as MNHNS and CDR2 as SASEGT. The CDR3 loop reads CASSGEVKRSVEKLFF. The CDR3 DNA sequence: TGTGCCAGCAGTGGGGAGGTCAAGCGCAGCGTTGAAAAACTGTTTTTT.

This chain joins TRBV28 and TRBJ2-7, with 10 positions matching TRBD1. With 3 bases clipped from V and 6 bases from J, the junction kept 20 bases outside the gene matches. Germline V gene data show CDR1 as MDHEN and CDR2 as SYDVKM. This CDR3 spans 19 amino acids. The CDR3 DNA reads TGTGCCAGCAGTTTTTTCGGAGGGACAGGGGTCTATCATCAGGGCGAGCAGTACTTC. Encoded protein: CASSFFGGTGVYHQGEQYF.

The chain is built from TRBV20-1 and TRBJ2-7, with a tentative D call TRBD1 (7 bases). Trimming stripped 5 bases from V and 5 bases from J, with 10 bases between. The CDR3 consists of 11 residues. Per germline, CDR1 DFQATT and CDR2 SNEGSKA (reference sequence). For the CDR3, the DNA is TGCAGTGCTCAGGGGGGTAACGAGCAGTACTTC. Its translation is CSAQGGNEQYF.